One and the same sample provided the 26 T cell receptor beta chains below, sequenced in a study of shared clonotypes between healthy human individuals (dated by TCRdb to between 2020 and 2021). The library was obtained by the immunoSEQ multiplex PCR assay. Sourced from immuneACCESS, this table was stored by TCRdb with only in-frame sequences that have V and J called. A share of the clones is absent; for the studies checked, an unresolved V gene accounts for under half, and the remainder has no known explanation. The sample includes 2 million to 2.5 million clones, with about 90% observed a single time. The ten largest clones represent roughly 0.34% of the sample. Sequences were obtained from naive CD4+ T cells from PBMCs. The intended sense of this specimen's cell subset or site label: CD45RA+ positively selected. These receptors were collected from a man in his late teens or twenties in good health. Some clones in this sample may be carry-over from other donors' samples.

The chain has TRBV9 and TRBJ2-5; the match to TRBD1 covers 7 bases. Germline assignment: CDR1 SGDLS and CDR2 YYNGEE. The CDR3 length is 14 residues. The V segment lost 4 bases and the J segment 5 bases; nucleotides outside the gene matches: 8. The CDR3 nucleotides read TGTGCCAGCAGCCCACCGACAGGGTGGGAGACCCAGTACTTC. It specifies CASSPPTGWETQYF.

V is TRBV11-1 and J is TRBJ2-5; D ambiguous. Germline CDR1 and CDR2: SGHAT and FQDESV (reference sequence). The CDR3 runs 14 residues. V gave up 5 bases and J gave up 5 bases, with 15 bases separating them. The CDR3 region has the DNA TGTGCCAGCAGCGATTCCTGGGTTTTGGAGACCCAGTACTTC. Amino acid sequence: CASSDSWVLETQYF.

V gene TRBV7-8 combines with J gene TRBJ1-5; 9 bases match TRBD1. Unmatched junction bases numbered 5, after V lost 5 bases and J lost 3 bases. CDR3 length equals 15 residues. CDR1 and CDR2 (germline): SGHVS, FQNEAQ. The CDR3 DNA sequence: TGTGCCAGCAGCGCCCGGGACAGGGCCAATCAGCCCCAGCATTTT. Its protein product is CASSARDRANQPQHF.

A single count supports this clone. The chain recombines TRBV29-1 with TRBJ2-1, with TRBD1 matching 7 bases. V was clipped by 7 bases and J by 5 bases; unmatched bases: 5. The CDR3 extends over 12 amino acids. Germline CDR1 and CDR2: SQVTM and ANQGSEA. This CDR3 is CSGDDRDNEQFF. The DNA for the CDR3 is TGCAGCGGGGACGACAGGGACAATGAGCAGTTCTTC.

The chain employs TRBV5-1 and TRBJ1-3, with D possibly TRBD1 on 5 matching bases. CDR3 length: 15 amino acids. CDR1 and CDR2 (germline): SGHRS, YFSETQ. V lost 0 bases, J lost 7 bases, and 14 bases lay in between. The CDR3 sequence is CASSLAAPGRNTIYF. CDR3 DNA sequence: TGCGCCAGCAGCTTGGCCGCCCCGGGGCGGAACACCATATATTTT.

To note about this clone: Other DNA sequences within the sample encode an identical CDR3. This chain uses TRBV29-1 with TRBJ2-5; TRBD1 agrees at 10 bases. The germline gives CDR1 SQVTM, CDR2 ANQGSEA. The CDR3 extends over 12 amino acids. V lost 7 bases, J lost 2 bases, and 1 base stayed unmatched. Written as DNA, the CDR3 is TGCAGCGCGGACAGGGGGCAAGAGACCCAGTACTTC. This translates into CSADRGQETQYF.

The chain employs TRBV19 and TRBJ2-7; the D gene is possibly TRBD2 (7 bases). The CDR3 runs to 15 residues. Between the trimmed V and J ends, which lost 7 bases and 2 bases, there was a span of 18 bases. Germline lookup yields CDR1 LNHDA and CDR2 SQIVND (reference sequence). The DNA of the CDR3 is TGTGCCAGTATGGGAGGGGGTTTGGGAGCCTACGAGCAGTACTTC. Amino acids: CASMGGGLGAYEQYF.

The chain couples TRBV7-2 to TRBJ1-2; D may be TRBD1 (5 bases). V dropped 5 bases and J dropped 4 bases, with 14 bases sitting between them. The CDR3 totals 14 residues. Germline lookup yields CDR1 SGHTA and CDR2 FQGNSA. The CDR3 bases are TGTGCCAGCAGCCTCAGACAGTCTGCCTATGGCTACACCTTC. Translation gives CASSLRQSAYGYTF.

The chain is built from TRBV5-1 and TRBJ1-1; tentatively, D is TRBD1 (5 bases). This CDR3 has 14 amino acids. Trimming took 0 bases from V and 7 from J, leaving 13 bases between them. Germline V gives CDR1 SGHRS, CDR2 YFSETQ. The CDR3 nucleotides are TGCGCCAGCAGCTTGGAAGGGGAAGCGGGTGAAGCTTTCTTT. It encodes CASSLEGEAGEAFF.

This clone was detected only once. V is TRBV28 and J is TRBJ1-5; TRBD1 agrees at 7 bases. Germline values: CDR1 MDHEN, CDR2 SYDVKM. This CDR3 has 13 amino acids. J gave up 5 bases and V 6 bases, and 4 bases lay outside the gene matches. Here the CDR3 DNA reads TGTGCCAGCAGCCGCAGGGGGTATCAGCCCCAGCATTTT. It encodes CASSRRGYQPQHF.

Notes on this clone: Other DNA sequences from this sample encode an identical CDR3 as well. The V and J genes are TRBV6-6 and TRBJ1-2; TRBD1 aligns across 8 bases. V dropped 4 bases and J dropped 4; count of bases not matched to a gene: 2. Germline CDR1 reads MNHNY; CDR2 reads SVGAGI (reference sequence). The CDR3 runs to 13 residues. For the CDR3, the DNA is TGTGCCAGCAGTTTAGGGACAGGCTATGGCTACACCTTC. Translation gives CASSLGTGYGYTF.

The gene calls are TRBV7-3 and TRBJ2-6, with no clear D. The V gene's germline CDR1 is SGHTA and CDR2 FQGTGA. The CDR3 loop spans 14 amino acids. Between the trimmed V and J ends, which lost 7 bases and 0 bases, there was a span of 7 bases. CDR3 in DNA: TGTGCCAGCAAACTTACCTCTGGGGCCAACGTCCTGACTTTC. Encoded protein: CASKLTSGANVLTF. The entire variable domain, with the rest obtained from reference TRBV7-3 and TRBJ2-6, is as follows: GAGVSQTPSNKVTEKGKYVELRCDPISGHTALYWYRQSLGQGPEFLIYFQGTGAADDSGLPNDRFFAVRPEGSVSTLKIQRTERGDSAVYLCASKLTSGANVLTFGAGSRLTVL.

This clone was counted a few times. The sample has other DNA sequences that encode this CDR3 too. For the CDR3, the DNA is TGCGCCAGCAGCCAAGCAGGTAACTATGGCTACACCTTC. Translating gives CASSQAGNYGYTF. The rearrangement links TRBV4-1 to TRBJ1-2; unclear D gene. Germline V gene sequence: CDR1 MGHRA, CDR2 YSYEKL. Trimming shortened V by 1 base and J by 1 base, and 4 bases separated the two germline ends. The CDR3 is made up of 13 amino acids.

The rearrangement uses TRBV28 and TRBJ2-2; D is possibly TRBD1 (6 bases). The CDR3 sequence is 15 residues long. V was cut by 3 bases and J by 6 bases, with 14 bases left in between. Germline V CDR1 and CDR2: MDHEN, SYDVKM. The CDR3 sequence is CASSLGARSAGELFF. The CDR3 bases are TGTGCCAGCAGTTTGGGGGCCAGGTCCGCCGGGGAGCTGTTTTTT.

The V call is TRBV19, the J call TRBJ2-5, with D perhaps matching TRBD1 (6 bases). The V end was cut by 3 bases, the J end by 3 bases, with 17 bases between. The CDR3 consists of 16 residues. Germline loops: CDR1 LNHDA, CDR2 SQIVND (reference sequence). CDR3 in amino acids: CASSMGAGRGKETQYF. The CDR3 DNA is TGTGCCAGTAGTATGGGGGCAGGGCGAGGGAAAGAGACCCAGTACTTC.

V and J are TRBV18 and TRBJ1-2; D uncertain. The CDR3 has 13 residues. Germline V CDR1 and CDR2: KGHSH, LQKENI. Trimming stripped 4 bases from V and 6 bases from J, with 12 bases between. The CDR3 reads CASSLGRGDGYTF. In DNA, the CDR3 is TGTGCCAGCTCACTTGGACGCGGAGATGGCTACACCTTC.

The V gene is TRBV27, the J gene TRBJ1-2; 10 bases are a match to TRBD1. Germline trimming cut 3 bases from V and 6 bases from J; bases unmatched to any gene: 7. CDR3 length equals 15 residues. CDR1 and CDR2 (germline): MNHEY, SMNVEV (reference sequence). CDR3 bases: TGTGCCAGCAGTTTCAATGACAGGGGGCGAGATGGCTACACCTTC. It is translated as CASSFNDRGRDGYTF.

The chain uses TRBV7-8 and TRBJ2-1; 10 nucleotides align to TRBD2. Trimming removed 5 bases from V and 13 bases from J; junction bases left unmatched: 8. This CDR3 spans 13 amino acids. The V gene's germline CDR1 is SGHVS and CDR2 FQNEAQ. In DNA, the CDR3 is TGTGCCAGCAGCACAGGACTAGCGGCTTATCAGTTCTTC. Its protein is CASSTGLAAYQFF.

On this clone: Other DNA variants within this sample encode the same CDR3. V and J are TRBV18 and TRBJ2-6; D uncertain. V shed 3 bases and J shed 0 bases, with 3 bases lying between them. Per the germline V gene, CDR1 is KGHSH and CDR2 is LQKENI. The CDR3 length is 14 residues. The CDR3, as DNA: TGTGCCAGCTCACCTGACTCTGGGGCCAACGTCCTGACTTTC. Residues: CASSPDSGANVLTF.

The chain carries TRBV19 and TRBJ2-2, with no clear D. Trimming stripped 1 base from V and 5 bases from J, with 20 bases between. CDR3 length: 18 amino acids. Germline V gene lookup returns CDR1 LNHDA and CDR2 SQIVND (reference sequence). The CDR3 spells CASSIVRANRPGTGELFF. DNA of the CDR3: TGTGCCAGTAGTATAGTCAGAGCCAACCGCCCTGGGACCGGGGAGCTGTTTTTT.

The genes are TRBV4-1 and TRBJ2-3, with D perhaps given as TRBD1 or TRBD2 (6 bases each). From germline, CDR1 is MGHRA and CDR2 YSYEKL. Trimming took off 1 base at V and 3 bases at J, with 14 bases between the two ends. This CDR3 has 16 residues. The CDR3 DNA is TGCGCCAGCAGCCAAGCTACGGGGGCGGGAACAGATACGCAGTATTTT. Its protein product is CASSQATGAGTDTQYF.

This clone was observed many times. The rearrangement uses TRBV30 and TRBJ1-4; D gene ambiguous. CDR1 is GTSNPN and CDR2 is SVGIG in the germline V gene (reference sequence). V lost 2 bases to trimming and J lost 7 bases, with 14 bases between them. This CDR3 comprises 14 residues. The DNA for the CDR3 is TGTGCCTGGAGTCTGCGGGGAGGCGCTGAAAAACTGTTTTTT. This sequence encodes CAWSLRGGAEKLFF.

In DNA, the CDR3 is TGTGCCAGCAGCTTAGGAGGGGGCCCAAATGAAAAACTGTTTTTT. This gives the protein CASSLGGGPNEKLFF. The V and J genes are TRBV7-9 and TRBJ1-4; 7 bases match TRBD1. This CDR3 has 15 amino acids. Germline V lookup: CDR1 SEHNR, CDR2 FQNEAQ (reference sequence). V shed 1 base, J shed 5 bases, and the junction held 4 bases outside the gene matches.

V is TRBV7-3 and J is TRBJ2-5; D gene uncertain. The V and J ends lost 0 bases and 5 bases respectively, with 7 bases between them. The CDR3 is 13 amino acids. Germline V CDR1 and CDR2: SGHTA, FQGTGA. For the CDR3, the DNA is TGTGCCAGCAGCTTAACTTCCAGCGAGACCCAGTACTTC. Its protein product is CASSLTSSETQYF.

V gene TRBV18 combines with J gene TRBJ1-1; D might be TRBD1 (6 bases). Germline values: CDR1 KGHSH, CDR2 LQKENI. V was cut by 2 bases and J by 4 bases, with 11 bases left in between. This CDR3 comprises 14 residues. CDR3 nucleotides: TGTGCCAGCTCACCAGCTACAGGGTGCACTGAAGCTTTCTTT. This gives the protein CASSPATGCTEAFF.

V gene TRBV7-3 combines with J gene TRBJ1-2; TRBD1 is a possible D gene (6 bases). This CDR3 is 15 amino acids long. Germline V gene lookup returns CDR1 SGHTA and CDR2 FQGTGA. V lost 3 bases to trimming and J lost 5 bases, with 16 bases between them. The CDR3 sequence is CASSLGTSGNYGYTF. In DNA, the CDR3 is TGTGCCAGCAGCTTGGGGACATCGGGAAATTATGGCTACACCTTC.